The clone carrying this T cell receptor (beta chain) was counted a few times. The antigen remains undetermined. Points from the study as a whole: Tumor Treg TCRs overlapped most with tumor naive CD4+ cells. Tumor memory CD4+ T cell TCR gene usage clustered with blood and lymph node memory CD4+ cells and lymph node naive CD4+ cells. The larger-cohort validation was restricted to a single TCR beta V-J rearrangement rather than whole repertoires.

V was pared by 0 bases and J by 4 bases, with 14 bases between. Germline CDR1 is SGDLS and CDR2 is YYNGEE. The CDR3 runs to 16 residues. Constant-region reverse primers amplified full-length variable regions, followed by semi-nested Nested Universal Primer A PCR. Each CDR3 protein is one row after TCRdb ran MiXCR on the 5' RACE reads. This table holds around 34,000 distinct CDR3 sequences, 25% to 30% found once. Tregs were sorted as CD4+CD25+CD127-/low cells. Sequenced input: tumor-infiltrating Tregs sorted from the breast tumor. This sequence was found in a female donor with breast cancer. This sequence joins TRBV9 and TRBJ2-1; a weak D match, TRBD2 (6 bases). The CDR3, as DNA: TGTGCCAGCAGCGTAGAAGGTACTGGGGGGTACAATGAGCAGTTCTTC. It encodes CASSVEGTGGYNEQFF.